The 24 T cell receptor beta chains presented below share a single source sample, sequenced in a study of shared clonotypes between healthy human individuals. Profiling relied on immunoSEQ multiplex PCR, and the TCRdb table lists in-frame clones only, not all of them. This table holds around 720,000 clones, around three quarters found once. The sequencing sample was made of memory CD4+ T cells sorted from blood. As for subset: CD45RA-negative fraction. Receptor source: a woman aged 25 to 45 in good health.

The chain carries TRBV6-1 and TRBJ1-4; tentative D call: TRBD1 (5 bases). The CDR3 consists of 14 residues. The V and J ends lost 3 bases and 5 bases respectively, with 10 bases between them. Germline CDR1 MNHNS, CDR2 SASEGT. This CDR3 reads CASSDREWNEKLFF. The CDR3, as DNA: TGTGCCAGCAGTGACAGGGAGTGGAATGAAAAACTGTTTTTT.

The chain employs TRBV28 and TRBJ2-7, with 8 positions matching TRBD1. The CDR3 has 12 residues. Germline trimming cut 8 bases from V and 4 bases from J; bases unmatched to any gene: 4. Germline CDR1 MDHEN, CDR2 SYDVKM. The CDR3 is CASAGQGYEQYF. CDR3 DNA: TGTGCCAGCGCCGGACAGGGTTACGAGCAGTACTTC.

This clone appeared once. The chain joins TRBV6-5 to TRBJ1-4, with 8 bases that match TRBD1. V shed 2 bases and J 10 bases; nucleotides not matched to a gene: 9. The CDR3 runs 15 residues. CDR1 is MNHEY and CDR2 is SVGAGI in the germline V gene. The CDR3 sequence: CASSYNSDRGGKLFF. Written as DNA, the CDR3 is TGTGCCAGCAGTTACAACTCAGACAGGGGTGGAAAACTGTTTTTT.

V is TRBV4-2 and J is TRBJ2-1, with 8 bases fitting TRBD2. CDR3 length equals 17 residues. Germline lookup yields CDR1 LGHNA and CDR2 YNFKEQ. V lost 6 bases, J lost 3 bases, and 13 bases stayed unmatched. This chain's CDR3 is CASSPNGQAGDYNEQFF. The CDR3 region has the DNA TGTGCCAGCAGTCCCAACGGCCAAGCGGGAGACTACAATGAGCAGTTCTTC.

This clone was recorded at least ten times. The V gene is TRBV5-1, the J gene TRBJ2-7; 10 bases are shared with TRBD2. In germline, CDR1 is SGHRS, CDR2 YFSETQ. The CDR3 is made up of 16 amino acids. V was pared by 3 bases and J by 0 bases, with 6 bases of the junction left unmatched. The CDR3 nucleotides read TGCGCCAGCAGCTGGGGGCCTAGCGGGAGCTCCTACGAGCAGTACTTC. Its protein product is CASSWGPSGSSYEQYF.

The chain uses TRBV6-6 and TRBJ1-1; the match to TRBD1 covers 7 bases. V trimming: 4 bases; J trimming: 1 base; junction bases outside the gene matches: 6. The V gene's germline CDR1 is MNHNY and CDR2 SVGAGI (reference sequence). CDR3 length: 15 residues. CDR3 sequence: CASSFPGQRNTEAFF. In DNA, the CDR3 is TGTGCCAGCAGTTTCCCGGGACAGAGGAACACTGAAGCTTTCTTT.

The chain employs TRBV6-5 and TRBJ2-7; D may be TRBD2 (6 bases). The CDR3 has 14 amino acids. Per the germline V gene, CDR1 is MNHEY and CDR2 is SVGAGI. With 6 bases removed from V and 0 bases from J, the gap between germline ends came to 12 bases. CDR3 nucleotides: TGTGCCAGCAGCCTGGGACTTACCTCCTACGAGCAGTACTTC. Protein sequence: CASSLGLTSYEQYF.

Note on this clone: In the same sample, other DNA sequences code for this CDR3. The genes are TRBV2 and TRBJ2-5; perhaps TRBD1 as D (5 bases). Germline V gene data show CDR1 as SNHLY and CDR2 as FYNNEI. The CDR3 has 12 amino acids. Trimming left V 2 bases short and J 4 bases short, with 5 bases between. For the CDR3, the DNA is TGTGCCAGCAGTGAACAGGGAGAGACCCAGTACTTC. This gives the protein CASSEQGETQYF. Full variable domain (outside the CDR3, taken from reference TRBV2 and TRBJ2-5): EPEVTQTPSHQVTQMGQEVILRCVPISNHLYFYWYRQILGQKVEFLVSFYNNEISEKSEIFDDQFSVERPDGSNFTLKIRSTKLEDSAMYFCASSEQGETQYFGPGTRLLVL.

The rearrangement links TRBV7-8 to TRBJ2-3; either TRBD1 or TRBD2 may supply D (5 bases each). Germline V gene lookup returns CDR1 SGHVS and CDR2 FQNEAQ. V was trimmed by 0 bases and J by 3 bases, leaving 13 bases between them. This CDR3 contains 16 residues. The CDR3 sequence: CASSLAPVEGTDTQYF. DNA of the CDR3: TGTGCCAGCAGCTTAGCGCCGGTAGAGGGGACAGATACGCAGTATTTT.

This clone came up a few times. The J gene is TRBJ2-7, the V gene TRBV30; D is perhaps TRBD1 or TRBD2 (5 bases each). The CDR3 contains 14 residues. The V gene lost 0 bases and the J gene lost 1 base, with 10 bases spanning the gap. Germline-derived CDR1 and CDR2 are GTSNPN and SVGIG (reference sequence). The CDR3 sequence is CAWSVRGRSYEQYF. The DNA of the CDR3 is TGTGCCTGGAGTGTACGGGGCAGATCCTACGAGCAGTACTTC. Together with reference TRBV30 and TRBJ2-7, the CDR3 gives the full variable domain: SQTIHQWPATLVQPVGSPLSLECTVEGTSNPNLYWYRQAAGRGLQLLFYSVGIGQISSEVPQNLSASRPQDRQFILSSKKLLLSDSGFYLCAWSVRGRSYEQYFGPGTRLTVT.

Turning to this clone: Different DNA sequences within this sample yield the same CDR3. CDR3 coding DNA: TGCGCCAGCAGCCAGGCCCTAGGATTTTCGGCCTACGAGCAGTACTTC. Translation gives CASSQALGFSAYEQYF. The genes are TRBV4-1 and TRBJ2-7; no reliable D call. Germline V lookup: CDR1 MGHRA, CDR2 YSYEKL. The CDR3 is 16 amino acids. Trimming cost V 3 bases and J 2 bases, with 17 bases left between them.

The chain joins TRBV20-1 to TRBJ2-1, with unresolved D. Trimming removed 3 bases at V and 3 bases at J, with 3 bases between. Germline CDR1 is DFQATT and CDR2 is SNEGSKA (reference sequence). This CDR3 has 11 amino acids. The CDR3 reads CSASFYNEQFF. The CDR3 DNA reads TGCAGTGCTAGTTTCTACAATGAGCAGTTCTTC.

V is TRBV11-2 and J is TRBJ2-1, with 7 positions matching TRBD2. CDR3 length: 15 residues. Germline-derived CDR1 and CDR2 are SGHAT and FQNNGV. The J segment lost 5 bases and the V segment lost 8 bases, leaving 12 bases of the junction unmatched. The DNA of the CDR3 is TGTGCCAGCGGGAGGATGGAGGGAGGGCACAATGAGCAGTTCTTC. Protein product: CASGRMEGGHNEQFF.

The chain carries TRBV7-8 and TRBJ1-2; the D is unclear. The CDR3 length is 13 residues. CDR1 and CDR2 from the germline V gene are SGHVS and FQNEAQ. Trimming cost V 1 base and J 2 bases, with 5 bases left between them. The CDR3 loop is CASSLEQNYGYTF. Written as DNA, the CDR3 is TGTGCCAGCAGCTTAGAACAGAACTATGGCTACACCTTC.

Concerning this clone itself: A much more abundant neighbour one base away suggests this may be a read error. The chain has TRBV7-3 and TRBJ2-2; D tentatively reads TRBD1 or TRBD2 (5 bases each). This CDR3 comprises 16 residues. Trimming removed 5 bases at V and 3 bases at J, with 16 bases between. Germline V lookup: CDR1 SGHTA, CDR2 FQGTGA. The CDR3 sequence: CASSQWGWGYTGELFF. The DNA of the CDR3 is TGTGCCAGCAGCCAATGGGGGTGGGGGTACACCGGGGAGCTGTTTTTT.

The gene calls are TRBV5-1 and TRBJ2-5, with TRBD1 matching 7 bases. The V and J ends lost 2 bases and 5 bases, in that order; junction bases with no gene match: 9. CDR1 is SGHRS, CDR2 YFSETQ, per germline. This CDR3 comprises 15 residues. Here the CDR3 DNA reads TGCGCCAGCAGCTTAACAAACAGGGGAGCGGAGACCCAGTACTTC. Its translation: CASSLTNRGAETQYF.

The chain has TRBV6-1 and TRBJ2-1, with TRBD2 identical over 9 bases. V gave up 8 bases and J gave up 6 bases; unmatched junction bases: 8. This CDR3 is 14 amino acids long. The germline V gene encodes CDR1 MNHNS and CDR2 SASEGT. In DNA, the CDR3 is TGTGCCAGCCTTGGCCTAGCGGGGTCCAATGAGCAGTTCTTC. Amino acid sequence: CASLGLAGSNEQFF.

The gene calls are TRBV9 and TRBJ1-1; D may be TRBD1 (5 bases). Between the trimmed V and J ends, which lost 3 bases and 7 bases, there was a span of 13 bases. Germline CDR1 SGDLS, CDR2 YYNGEE. The CDR3 consists of 13 residues. The chain's CDR3 is CASSEIQVVEAFF. The CDR3 DNA follows: TGTGCCAGCAGCGAAATACAGGTTGTTGAAGCTTTCTTT. The full variable domain, in which reference TRBV9 and TRBJ1-1 provide the parts outside the CDR3, is DSGVTQTPKHLITATGQRVTLRCSPRSGDLSVYWYQQSLDQGLQFLIQYYNGEERAKGNILERFSAQQFPDLHSELNLSSLELGDSALYFCASSEIQVVEAFFGQGTRLTVV.

Concerning this clone: The junction and the germline gene differ at one end; a read error may be behind it. The rearrangement links TRBV6-1 to TRBJ1-5; D is undetermined. Germline V CDR1 and CDR2: MNHNS, SASEGT. This CDR3 has 14 residues. The CDR3 sequence is CASIEADSNQPQHF. The CDR3 DNA reads as TGTGCCAGCATTGAAGCGGATAGCAATCAGCCCCAGCATTTT.

This sequence joins TRBV5-1 and TRBJ2-5; D not certain. Trimming removed 4 bases at V and 5 bases at J, with 12 bases between. The CDR3 runs 13 residues. CDR1 is SGHRS and CDR2 is YFSETQ in the germline V gene. CDR3 protein: CASSTGQRETQYF. The DNA of the CDR3 is TGCGCCAGCAGCACCGGTCAAAGGGAGACCCAGTACTTC.

The V call is TRBV28, the J call TRBJ1-4; possibly TRBD1 for D (6 bases). V lost 5 bases and J lost 7, with 14 bases in between. Germline-derived CDR1 and CDR2 are MDHEN and SYDVKM. This CDR3 has 14 residues. The CDR3 DNA follows: TGTGCCAGCAGTCTTATGGACAGAAGTGAAAAACTGTTTTTT. Protein sequence: CASSLMDRSEKLFF. Looking up the rest from reference TRBV28 and TRBJ1-4 gives the full variable domain: DVKVTQSSRYLVKRTGEKVFLECVQDMDHENMFWYRQDPGLGLRLIYFSYDVKMKEKGDIPEGYSVSREKKERFSLILESASTNQTSMYLCASSLMDRSEKLFFGSGTQLSVL.

The CDR3, as DNA: TGTGCCAGCAGCTTGACAGGGTACCCAGATACGCAGTATTTT. Amino acids: CASSLTGYPDTQYF. The V call is TRBV7-7, the J call TRBJ2-3, with 7 bases identical to TRBD1. Germline V gene data show CDR1 as SSHAT and CDR2 as FNYEAQ (reference sequence). V dropped 3 bases and J dropped 4; count of bases not matched to a gene: 4. The CDR3 spans 14 residues. Full variable domain (rest looked up from reference TRBV7-7 and TRBJ2-3): GAGVSQSPRYKVTKRGQDVTLRCDPISSHATLYWYQQALGQGPEFLTYFNYEAQPDKSGLPSDRFSAERPEGSISTLTIQRTEQRDSAMYRCASSLTGYPDTQYFGPGTRLTVL.

The genes are TRBV6-5 and TRBJ1-1; D uncertain. Germline-derived CDR1 and CDR2 are MNHEY and SVGAGI. The CDR3 runs 13 residues. Trimming cost V 7 bases and J 1 base, with 10 bases left between them. CDR3 coding DNA: TGTGCCAGCACAAAAGACACGAACACTGAAGCTTTCTTT. This translates into CASTKDTNTEAFF.

The rearrangement links TRBV28 to TRBJ2-5; TRBD1 matches 11 bases. In germline, CDR1 is MDHEN, CDR2 SYDVKM. The CDR3 sequence is 16 residues long. With 6 bases clipped from V and 5 bases from J, the junction kept 11 bases outside the gene matches. For the CDR3, the DNA is TGTGCCAGCAGCCCCTTGTGGACAGGGGGCCGGGAGACCCAGTACTTC. Residues: CASSPLWTGGRETQYF.